The T cell receptor beta chain described here comes from a study of cytomegalovirus exposure and HLA in healthy donors. About this clone: Its antigen is not known.

The germline CDR1 and CDR2 sequences are LNHDA and SQIVND (reference sequence). The germline V and J ends were trimmed by 9 bases and 4 bases, with 22 bases remaining between them. The CDR3 consists of 15 residues. Primers: 60 Vbeta forward and 13 Jbeta reverse. TCRdb's table, derived via immunoSEQ multiplex PCR, lists solely in-frame clones and lacks some. The data contain approximately 140,000 clones, approximately 80% of them singletons. The study's findings and limits: Per a later analysis, HLA-associated TCR beta chains showed more clonal expansion than other, equally common TCR beta chains.

The TCR originated in a man in his forties or fifties in good health and CMV-seropositive. Input material: PBMCs. V is TRBV19 and J is TRBJ2-7; the D gene is possibly TRBD2 (5 bases). CDR3 residues: CASNPRAGRTYEQYF. In nucleotides, the CDR3 is TGTGCCAGCAATCCCCGGGCAGGAAGGACTTACGAGCAGTACTTC.